This T cell receptor (beta chain) was identified in a study of cytomegalovirus exposure and HLA in healthy donors. Study findings and constraints: It was confirmed in vitro that a few of the CMV-associated chains were specific for CMV antigens. TCR beta sequences reportedly predicted the HLA-A and HLA-B alleles of most subjects accurately.

The PCR was carried out with 60 Vbeta primers and 13 Jbeta primers. In the source study's methods: Roughly 9.9 million shared chains were among the roughly 78 million unique TCR beta chains that a later analysis counted. The assay was immunoSEQ multiplex PCR, and TCRdb's table has in-frame clones only and misses some. Clone size and V and J calls were adopted from that table, with D and trimming inferred from the DNA. Among about 170,000 clones listed, just under 80% were seen once. Trimming took 4 bases from V and 7 from J, leaving 11 bases between them. Germline CDR1 is ENHRY and CDR2 is SYGVKD. The CDR3 length is 14 residues. Regarding this clone: Its antigen is still unknown.

This chain connects TRBV10-3 to TRBJ1-6; D possibly corresponds to TRBD1 (6 bases). The receptor's source is a woman in her fifties or sixties in good health and CMV-seropositive. Source material: PBMCs. CDR3 nucleotide sequence: TGTGCCATCAGTGGACAGGTTCCAAATTCACCCCTCCACTTT. Translated, it gives CAISGQVPNSPLHF.